The 7 T cell receptor beta chains below come from one sample, sequenced in a study of CD8+ T cells in alopecia areata. Investigators isolated RNA and reverse transcribed it into cDNA to act as the sequencing template. Using immunoSEQ multiplex PCR, the repertoire was profiled, and TCRdb retains in-frame clones only, with some absent. The table records about 190,000 clones, 60% of them present only once. Treatment indicated: oral pan-JAK inhibitor, 5-10 mg twice daily. This sample comprised CD4+ T cells sorted from blood, obtained at week 4, from a patient treated with tofacitinib. The receptors originated from a human donor with alopecia areata.

The genes are TRBV14 and TRBJ1-1; D is ambiguous. The germline CDR1 and CDR2 sequences are SGHDN and FVKESK. V was clipped by 0 bases and J by 6 bases, with 8 bases between them. This CDR3 is built from 13 residues. DNA for the CDR3: TGTGCCAGCAGCCAAGATTGGGGATCTGAAGCTTTCTTT. It yields the protein CASSQDWGSEAFF. Looking up the rest from reference TRBV14 and TRBJ1-1 gives the full variable domain: EAGVTQFPSHSVIEKGQTVTLRCDPISGHDNLYWYRRVMGKEIKFLLHFVKESKQDESGMPNNRFLAERTGGTYSTLKVQPAELEDSGVYFCASSQDWGSEAFFGQGTRLTVV.

In DNA, the CDR3 is TGCAGCATTTCGAACAATTACGAGCAGTACTTC. Translating it yields CSISNNYEQYF. The J gene is TRBJ2-7, the V gene TRBV29-1; D remains ambiguous. V dropped 8 bases and J dropped 4 bases, with 12 bases sitting between them. CDR1 is SQVTM and CDR2 is ANQGSEA in the germline V gene. This CDR3 has 11 residues.

This chain uses TRBV4-2 with TRBJ1-2; D is unresolved. V dropped 3 bases and J dropped 0 bases, with 8 bases sitting between them. Germline V gene lookup returns CDR1 LGHNA and CDR2 YNFKEQ. This CDR3 spans 14 amino acids. The CDR3 region is CASSHGTSNYGYTF. The CDR3 DNA reads as TGTGCCAGCAGCCACGGCACCTCTAACTATGGCTACACCTTC.

This clone was detected only a few times. This chain connects TRBV10-3 to TRBJ2-7; 7 bases map to TRBD1. This CDR3 is 13 amino acids long. V trimming: 2 bases; J trimming: 3 bases; junction bases outside the gene matches: 1. Germline V CDR1 and CDR2: ENHRY, SYGVKD. Written as DNA, the CDR3 is TGTGCCATCAGTGAGAGACAGGGCTACGAGCAGTACTTC. Residues: CAISERQGYEQYF.

The V and J genes are TRBV7-6 and TRBJ2-3; 10 positions match TRBD2. CDR3 size: 14 residues. The J segment lost 6 bases and the V segment lost 5 bases, leaving 5 bases of the junction unmatched. The germline V gene has CDR1 SGHVS and CDR2 FNYEAQ. CDR3 loop: CASSPSGSADTQYF. CDR3 bases: TGTGCCAGCAGCCCTAGCGGGAGTGCGGATACGCAGTATTTT. Using reference TRBV7-6 and TRBJ2-3 for the parts outside the CDR3, the full variable domain is GAGVSQSPRYKVTKRGQDVALRCDPISGHVSLYWYRQALGQGPEFLTYFNYEAQQDKSGLPNDRFSAERPEGSISTLTIQRTEQRDSAMYRCASSPSGSADTQYFGPGTRLTVL.

The chain uses TRBV6-1 and TRBJ2-4; D remains unclear. The CDR3 runs to 11 residues. Germline V gives CDR1 MNHNS, CDR2 SASEGT. The V gene lost 7 bases and the J gene lost 6 bases, with 7 bases spanning the gap. Here the CDR3 reads CASTTANIQYF. CDR3 DNA: TGTGCCAGCACAACCGCAAACATTCAGTACTTC.

This clone has more than one count but fewer than ten. This chain uses TRBV7-9 with TRBJ2-2; 8 bases are a match to TRBD1. CDR1 and CDR2 from the germline V gene are SEHNR and FQNEAQ (reference sequence). This CDR3 has 15 amino acids. V was clipped by 6 bases and J by 7 bases; unmatched bases: 10. The CDR3 bases are TGTGCCAGCAGTACGGACAGGGACCTATACGGGGAGCTGTTTTTT. Translated: CASSTDRDLYGELFF.